The 2 T cell receptor beta chains below come from one sample, sequenced in a study of cytomegalovirus exposure and HLA in healthy donors. Measured with immunoSEQ multiplex PCR; TCRdb has only the in-frame clones, and not every one. The sample lists tens of thousands of clones; roughly 89% were seen once. The sequenced sample was PBMCs. Source of these receptors: a young woman in good health and CMV-seronegative.

V usage is TRBV5-4 and J usage is TRBJ1-4; 10 bases match TRBD1. Per germline, CDR1 SGHNT and CDR2 YYREEE (reference sequence). The CDR3 contains 16 residues. J gave up 5 bases and V 0 bases, and 4 bases lay outside the gene matches. The CDR3 is CASSLGQGAGNEKLFF. Here the CDR3 DNA reads TGTGCCAGCAGCTTGGGACAGGGGGCCGGGAATGAAAAACTGTTTTTT.

The chain has TRBV4-3 and TRBJ1-1; a weak D match, TRBD1 (5 bases). V lost 2 bases, J lost 4 bases, and 11 bases lay in between. CDR1 is LGHNA and CDR2 is YSLEER in the germline V gene. There are 14 residues in the CDR3. CDR3 sequence: CASSQQGGITEAFF. CDR3 DNA sequence: TGCGCCAGCAGCCAACAGGGCGGGATCACTGAAGCTTTCTTT.